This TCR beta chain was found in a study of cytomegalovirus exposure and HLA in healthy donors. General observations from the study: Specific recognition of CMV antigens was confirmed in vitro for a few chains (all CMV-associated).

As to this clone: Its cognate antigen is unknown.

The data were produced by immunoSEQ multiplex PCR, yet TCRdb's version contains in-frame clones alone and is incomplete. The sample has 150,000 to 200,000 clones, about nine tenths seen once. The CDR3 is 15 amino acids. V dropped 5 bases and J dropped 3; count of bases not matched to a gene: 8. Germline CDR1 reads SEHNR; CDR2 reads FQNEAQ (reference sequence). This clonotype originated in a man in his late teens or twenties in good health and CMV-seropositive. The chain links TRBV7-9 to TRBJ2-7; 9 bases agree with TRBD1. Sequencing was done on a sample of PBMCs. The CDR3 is CASSPHRGPFYEQYF. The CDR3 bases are TGTGCCAGCAGCCCGCACAGGGGGCCGTTCTACGAGCAGTACTTC. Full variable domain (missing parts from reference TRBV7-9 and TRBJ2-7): DTGVSQNPRHKITKRGQNVTFRCDPISEHNRLYWYRQTLGQGPEFLTYFQNEAQLEKSRLLSDRFSAERPKGSFSTLEIQRTEQGDSAMYLCASSPHRGPFYEQYFGPGTRLTVT.